This record covers a single TCR beta chain. The antigen remains undetermined. These data originate in a study of shared clonotypes between healthy human individuals. General study points: The sole specimen, blood, was sampled, and tissue repertoires likely differ. Sharing across four donors was seen in roughly 5% of naive CD4 clonotypes. Generation probabilities were higher for clonotypes shared across all four sorted-subset donors than for unshared ones.

The length of the CDR3 is 14 residues. V lost 2 bases, J lost 3 bases, and 7 bases lay in between. Germline loops: CDR1 MDHEN, CDR2 SYDVKM. Replicate sorted-subset PCRs were loaded with around 0.2 ug DNA, tens of thousands of T cell genomes. The data were produced by immunoSEQ multiplex PCR, yet TCRdb's version contains in-frame clones alone and is incomplete. The sample has millions of clones; around 96% are singletons. Positively selected for CCR7, the CD45RO-negative cells used as naive CD8 cells excluded terminally differentiated effector memory CD45RA+ cells. The rearrangement joins TRBV28 to TRBJ2-2, with D unclear. Sequenced: naive CD8+ T cells sorted from blood. The sequence was obtained from a man aged 18-30 years in good health. The chain's CDR3 is CASSLLWDTGELFF. The CDR3 DNA reads TGTGCCAGCAGTTTACTCTGGGACACCGGGGAGCTGTTTTTT.